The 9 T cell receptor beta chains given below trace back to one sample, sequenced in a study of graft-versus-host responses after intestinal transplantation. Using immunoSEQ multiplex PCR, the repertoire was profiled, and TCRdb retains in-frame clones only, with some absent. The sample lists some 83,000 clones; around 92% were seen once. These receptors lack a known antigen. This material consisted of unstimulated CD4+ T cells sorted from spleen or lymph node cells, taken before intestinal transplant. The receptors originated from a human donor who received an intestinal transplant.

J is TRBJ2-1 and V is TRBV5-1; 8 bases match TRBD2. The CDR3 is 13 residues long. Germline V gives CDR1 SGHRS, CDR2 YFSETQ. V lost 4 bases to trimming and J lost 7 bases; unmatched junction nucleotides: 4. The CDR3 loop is CASSPGLENEQFF. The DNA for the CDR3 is TGCGCCAGCAGCCCGGGACTAGAGAATGAGCAGTTCTTC.

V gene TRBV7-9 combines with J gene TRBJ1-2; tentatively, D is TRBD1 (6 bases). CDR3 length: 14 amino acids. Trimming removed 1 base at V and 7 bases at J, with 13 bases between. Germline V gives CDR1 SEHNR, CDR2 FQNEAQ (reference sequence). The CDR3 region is CASSLESGDRGYTF. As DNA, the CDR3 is TGTGCCAGCAGCTTAGAATCAGGGGATCGTGGCTACACCTTC.

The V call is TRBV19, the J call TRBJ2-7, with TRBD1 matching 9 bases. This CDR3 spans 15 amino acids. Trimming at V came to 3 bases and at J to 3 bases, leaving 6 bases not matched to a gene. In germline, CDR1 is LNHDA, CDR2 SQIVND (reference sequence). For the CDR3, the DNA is TGTGCCAGTAGTATGAGTGGACAGGGGAGCTACGAGCAGTACTTC. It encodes CASSMSGQGSYEQYF.

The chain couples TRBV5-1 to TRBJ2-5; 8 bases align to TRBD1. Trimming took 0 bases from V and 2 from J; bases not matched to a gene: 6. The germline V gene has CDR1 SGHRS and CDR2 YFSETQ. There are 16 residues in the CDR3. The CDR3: CASSLGVQGGQETQYF. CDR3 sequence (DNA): TGCGCCAGCAGCTTGGGAGTACAGGGGGGACAAGAGACCCAGTACTTC. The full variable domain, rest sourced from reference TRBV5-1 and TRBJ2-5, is KAGVTQTPRYLIKTRGQQVTLSCSPISGHRSVSWYQQTPGQGLQFLFEYFSETQRNKGNFPGRFSGRQFSNSRSEMNVSTLELGDSALYLCASSLGVQGGQETQYFGPGTRLLVL.

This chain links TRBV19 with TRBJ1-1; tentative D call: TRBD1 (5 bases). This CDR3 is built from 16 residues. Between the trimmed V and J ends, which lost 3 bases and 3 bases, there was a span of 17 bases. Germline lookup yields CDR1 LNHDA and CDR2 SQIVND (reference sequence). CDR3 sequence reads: CASSILVAGLDTEAFF. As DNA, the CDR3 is TGTGCCAGTAGTATTCTAGTGGCGGGGCTCGACACTGAAGCTTTCTTT.

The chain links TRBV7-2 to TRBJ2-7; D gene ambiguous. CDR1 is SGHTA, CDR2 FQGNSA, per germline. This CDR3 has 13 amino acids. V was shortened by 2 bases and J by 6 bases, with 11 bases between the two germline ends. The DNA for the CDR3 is TGTGCCAGCAGCTTATCTGGGCGTGGCGAGCAGTACTTC. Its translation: CASSLSGRGEQYF.

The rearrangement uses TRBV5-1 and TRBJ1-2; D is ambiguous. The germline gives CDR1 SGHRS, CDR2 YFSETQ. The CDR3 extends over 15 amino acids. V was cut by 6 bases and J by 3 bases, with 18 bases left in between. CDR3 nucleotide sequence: TGCGCCAGCAAGGCGGGGTATCCTTGGGACTATGGCTACACCTTC. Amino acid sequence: CASKAGYPWDYGYTF. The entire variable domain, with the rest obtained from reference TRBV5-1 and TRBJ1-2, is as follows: KAGVTQTPRYLIKTRGQQVTLSCSPISGHRSVSWYQQTPGQGLQFLFEYFSETQRNKGNFPGRFSGRQFSNSRSEMNVSTLELGDSALYLCASKAGYPWDYGYTFGSGTRLTVV.

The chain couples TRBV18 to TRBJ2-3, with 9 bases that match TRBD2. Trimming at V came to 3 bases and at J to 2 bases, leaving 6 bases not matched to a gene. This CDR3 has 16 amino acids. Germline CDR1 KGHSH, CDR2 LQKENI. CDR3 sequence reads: CASSPLSGGPTDTQYF. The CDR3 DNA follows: TGTGCCAGCTCACCCCTAAGCGGGGGGCCCACAGATACGCAGTATTTT.

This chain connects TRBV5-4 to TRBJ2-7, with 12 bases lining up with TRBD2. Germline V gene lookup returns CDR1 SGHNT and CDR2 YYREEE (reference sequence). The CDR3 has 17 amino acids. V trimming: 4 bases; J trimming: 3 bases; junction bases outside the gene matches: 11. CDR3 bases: TGTGCCAGCAGCCCTGAACCGACTAGCGGGGGAAACTACGAGCAGTACTTC. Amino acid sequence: CASSPEPTSGGNYEQYF.